These 7 T cell receptor beta chains share one sample of origin, sequenced in a study of neurological immune-mediated disorders. TCRdb called the 5' RACE reads again in MiXCR, with one record for every CDR3 protein. Among about 74,000 distinct CDR3 sequences listed, less than 5.5% were seen once. Sequencing was performed on PBMCs. These receptors were obtained from a man younger than 35 with multiple sclerosis.

This clonotype was seen at least ten times. This chain links TRBV20-1 with TRBJ2-1; 7 bases align to TRBD2. V trimming: 0 bases; J trimming: 6 bases; junction bases outside the gene matches: 11. The length of the CDR3 is 16 residues. Germline V gives CDR1 DFQATT, CDR2 SNEGSKA (reference sequence). DNA of the CDR3: TGCAGTGCTAGAGATCTTCGTGGACTAGTAAGCAATGAGCAGTTCTTC. Translating it yields CSARDLRGLVSNEQFF.

This clonotype was seen at least ten times. The chain is built from TRBV3-1 and TRBJ1-1, with D unclear. The length of the CDR3 is 16 residues. Trimming removed 3 bases at V and 8 bases at J, with 22 bases between. Looked up from germline, CDR1 is LGHDT and CDR2 is YNNKEL (reference sequence). The DNA for the CDR3 is TGTGCCAGCAGCCACAACCCGGCGCCAGGAGGTCGGGAAGCTTTCTTT. Encoded protein: CASSHNPAPGGREAFF.

This clonotype was seen repeatedly, ten times or more. V usage is TRBV6-1 and J usage is TRBJ2-7; TRBD1 matches 8 bases. The CDR3 runs to 12 residues. Germline trimming cut 5 bases from V and 6 bases from J; bases unmatched to any gene: 3. CDR1 and CDR2 (germline): MNHNS, SASEGT. CDR3 coding DNA: TGTGCCAGCAGTCCACAGGGGGGCGAGCAGTACTTC. Its protein is CASSPQGGEQYF.

This clonotype was counted many times. The chain employs TRBV20-1 and TRBJ2-3; 8 positions match TRBD2. This CDR3 comprises 14 residues. Germline CDR1 DFQATT, CDR2 SNEGSKA (reference sequence). Losses at the gene ends were 6 bases for V and 7 bases for J; bases not matched to a gene: 12. The CDR3: CSATPLADGNTQYF. CDR3 coding DNA: TGCAGTGCCACTCCACTAGCGGATGGGAATACGCAGTATTTT.

This clonotype was recorded at least ten times. The chain links TRBV5-1 to TRBJ2-7; possibly TRBD1 for D (6 bases). The germline CDR1 and CDR2 sequences are SGHRS and YFSETQ. The CDR3 is 15 amino acids. V was clipped by 5 bases and J by 0 bases, with 15 bases between them. The CDR3 DNA reads TGCGCCAGCAGGACCGGGACACCCAGCTCCTACGAGCAGTACTTC. Its protein is CASRTGTPSSYEQYF.

This clonotype was found many times. This sequence joins TRBV12-3 or TRBV12-4 and TRBJ2-5; D unclear. This CDR3 region has 13 residues. The germline V and J ends were trimmed by 2 bases and 5 bases, with 9 bases remaining between them. The chain's CDR3 is CASSLTSWETQYF. The DNA of the CDR3 is TGTGCCAGCAGTTTAACAAGTTGGGAGACCCAGTACTTC.

This clonotype showed up many times. Compared with germline, one end of the junction differs, possibly owing to a read error. The chain uses TRBV27 and TRBJ1-5; D ambiguous. Germline V CDR1 and CDR2: MNHEY, SMNVEV (reference sequence). This CDR3 comprises 13 residues. CDR3 coding DNA: TGTGCCAGCAGCCAAAATAGCGATCAGCCCCAGCATTTT. Its protein is CASSQNSDQPQHF.